These 21 T cell receptor beta chains originate from one sample sequenced in a study of shared clonotypes between healthy human individuals. Data came from immunoSEQ multiplex PCR; TCRdb stores just in-frame clones and leaves some out. The table includes around 690,000 clones, roughly 91% detected once. The sequenced sample consisted of memory CD8+ T cells from PBMCs. Subset reported: CD45RO+ cells pooled with CCR7-negative TemRA cells. Receptors originate from a man between 18 and 29 years old in good health. Some clones in this sample may be carry-over from other donors' samples.

This chain connects TRBV7-9 to TRBJ2-7, with D perhaps being TRBD1 or TRBD2 (5 bases each). The V end lost 1 base, the J end lost 12 bases, and 13 bases lay between the germline ends. Looked up from germline, CDR1 is SEHNR and CDR2 is FQNEAQ (reference sequence). CDR3 length equals 12 residues. This CDR3 reads CASSLVGESRYF. The DNA of the CDR3 is TGTGCCAGCAGCTTAGTGGGGGAATCGCGGTACTTC.

This clone was counted a single time. The gene calls are TRBV28 and TRBJ2-1; 8 nucleotides agree with TRBD1. The CDR3 has 14 amino acids. Germline CDR1 MDHEN, CDR2 SYDVKM. The trim removed 3 bases at V and 6 bases at J, leaving 4 bases unmatched. CDR3 sequence: CASSFWTGRNEQFF. DNA for the CDR3: TGTGCCAGCAGTTTCTGGACAGGGCGCAATGAGCAGTTCTTC.

The chain joins TRBV27 to TRBJ2-7; 8 nucleotides match TRBD1. The germline V gene has CDR1 MNHEY and CDR2 SMNVEV (reference sequence). CDR3 size: 16 residues. V dropped 6 bases and J dropped 7; count of bases not matched to a gene: 17. The CDR3 bases are TGTGCCAGCAGGCCGGGACAGGTTAAATCTGGTCGGGAGCAGTACTTC. Amino acids: CASRPGQVKSGREQYF.

The gene calls are TRBV27 and TRBJ1-1; 7 bases map to TRBD1. Losses at the gene ends were 2 bases for V and 4 bases for J; bases not matched to a gene: 7. The CDR3 totals 15 residues. Germline CDR1 is MNHEY and CDR2 is SMNVEV (reference sequence). This chain's CDR3 is CASSLVRGHGTEAFF. The CDR3 nucleotides are TGTGCCAGCAGTTTAGTTAGGGGGCACGGCACTGAAGCTTTCTTT.

The genes are TRBV29-1 and TRBJ1-1; no definite D call. The CDR3 sequence is 12 residues long. Germline CDR1 and CDR2: SQVTM and ANQGSEA. Trimming pared 6 bases from V and 2 bases from J, leaving 10 bases between. CDR3 sequence: CSVIPINTEAFF. In nucleotides, the CDR3 is TGCAGCGTCATACCGATCAACACTGAAGCTTTCTTT.

The rearrangement uses TRBV5-5 and TRBJ2-5, with 10 bases matching TRBD1. Trimming removed 4 bases from V and 5 bases from J; junction bases left unmatched: 5. Looked up from germline, CDR1 is SGHKS and CDR2 is YYEKEE (reference sequence). This CDR3 contains 14 residues. CDR3 loop: CASSQWDRGETQYF. The CDR3 DNA reads as TGTGCCAGCAGCCAATGGGACAGGGGTGAGACCCAGTACTTC.

The CDR3 DNA reads TGTGCCAGCAGTTTCCCACAGGTTGCCACTAGCAATCAGCCCCAGCATTTT. It translates to CASSFPQVATSNQPQHF. This sequence joins TRBV27 and TRBJ1-5; weak D call: TRBD1 (5 bases). The CDR3 has 17 residues. Germline V gene data show CDR1 as MNHEY and CDR2 as SMNVEV (reference sequence). Deletions cut 3 bases from V and 0 bases from J, with 15 bases between.

V gene TRBV5-1 combines with J gene TRBJ2-1, with a tentative D call TRBD2 (6 bases). Germline V CDR1 and CDR2: SGHRS, YFSETQ. This CDR3 region has 17 residues. The V end was cut by 4 bases, the J end by 3 bases, with 20 bases between. CDR3 in DNA: TGCGCCAGCAGCCCGAGGGCCCCGGGAGCGGGCTACAATGAGCAGTTCTTC. Amino acid sequence: CASSPRAPGAGYNEQFF.

The chain couples TRBV7-7 to TRBJ2-5, with D perhaps TRBD2 (7 bases). V shed 7 bases and J shed 2 bases, with 17 bases lying between them. Germline assignment: CDR1 SSHAT and CDR2 FNYEAQ (reference sequence). The CDR3 has 15 residues. The CDR3 bases are TGTGCCAGCACAACTGGGGGGGGCGGACAAGAGACCCAGTACTTC. Protein: CASTTGGGGQETQYF. Drawing the rest from reference TRBV7-7 and TRBJ2-5, the complete variable domain is GAGVSQSPRYKVTKRGQDVTLRCDPISSHATLYWYQQALGQGPEFLTYFNYEAQPDKSGLPSDRFSAERPEGSISTLTIQRTEQRDSAMYRCASTTGGGGQETQYFGPGTRLLVL.

This clone was detected a few times. Other DNA variants within this sample encode the same CDR3. The rearrangement uses TRBV2 and TRBJ2-5; 12 bases agree with TRBD1. The CDR3 runs 15 residues. Germline lookup yields CDR1 SNHLY and CDR2 FYNNEI. Trimming cost V 4 bases and J 5 bases; bases outside gene matches: 5. CDR3 loop: CASSGDRGRRETQYF. CDR3 coding DNA: TGTGCCAGCAGTGGGGACAGGGGGCGCCGGGAGACCCAGTACTTC.

The chain links TRBV27 to TRBJ1-2, with D maybe TRBD1 (5 bases). The germline V gene has CDR1 MNHEY and CDR2 SMNVEV (reference sequence). Trimming stripped 0 bases from V and 0 bases from J, with 14 bases between. The CDR3 extends over 17 amino acids. Here the CDR3 reads CASSLSDQGKANYGYTF. CDR3 DNA: TGTGCCAGCAGTTTATCTGACCAGGGCAAAGCTAACTATGGCTACACCTTC.

The V call is TRBV19, the J call TRBJ2-4; weak D call: TRBD1 (6 bases). The germline V gene encodes CDR1 LNHDA and CDR2 SQIVND (reference sequence). Trimming left V 1 base short and J 0 bases short, with 10 bases between. The CDR3 is made up of 16 amino acids. The CDR3 sequence: CASSIGGTLAKNIQYF. The DNA for the CDR3 is TGTGCCAGTAGTATAGGGGGGACATTAGCCAAAAACATTCAGTACTTC.

The chain is built from TRBV30 and TRBJ1-6, with D maybe TRBD1 (6 bases). V lost 4 bases and J 6 bases, leaving 10 bases between the germline ends. The germline gives CDR1 GTSNPN, CDR2 SVGIG (reference sequence). This CDR3 has 13 residues. The CDR3, as DNA: TGTGCCTGGACGGGACAACCTAATTCACCCCTCCACTTT. It encodes CAWTGQPNSPLHF.

The rearrangement links TRBV7-9 to TRBJ2-1; TRBD2 agrees at 12 bases. The ends lost 3 bases at V and 3 bases at J; junction bases unmatched: 12. The CDR3 is 19 amino acids. The V gene's germline CDR1 is SEHNR and CDR2 FQNEAQ (reference sequence). CDR3 DNA: TGTGCCAGCAGCTTTTACGGTCGGACTAGCGGGGATAACTACAATGAGCAGTTCTTC. This codes for CASSFYGRTSGDNYNEQFF.

The V gene is TRBV6-4, the J gene TRBJ2-7, with a weak D call TRBD1 (6 bases). Looked up from germline, CDR1 is MRHNA and CDR2 is SNTAGT. Trimming pared 4 bases from V and 3 bases from J, leaving 7 bases between. There are 12 residues in the CDR3. The CDR3 region is CASSAQGYEQYF. CDR3 nucleotide sequence: TGTGCCAGCAGTGCACAGGGCTACGAGCAGTACTTC.

The chain recombines TRBV7-9 with TRBJ2-7; 7 bases match TRBD1. CDR1 is SEHNR and CDR2 is FQNEAQ in the germline V gene (reference sequence). Trimming cost V 5 bases and J 6 bases; bases outside gene matches: 13. The CDR3 has 15 amino acids. CDR3 nucleotides: TGTGCCAGCAGCCGTGGTGATGGGACAGTGGGCGAGCAGTACTTC. This gives the protein CASSRGDGTVGEQYF.

CDR3 nucleotides: TGTGCCAGCAGTTTTGTCGGCAGAAGGGTCACAGATACGCAGTATTTT. Its translation: CASSFVGRRVTDTQYF. The chain joins TRBV27 to TRBJ2-3; D is uncertain. CDR3 length: 16 residues. CDR1 is MNHEY, CDR2 SMNVEV, per germline (reference sequence). V lost 3 bases and J lost 2, with 15 bases in between.

This CDR3 is CASSQERAKSYEQYF. The DNA for the CDR3 is TGCGCCAGCAGCCAAGAACGTGCCAAGTCCTACGAGCAGTACTTC. This rearrangement joins TRBV4-3 to TRBJ2-7; D not resolved. The CDR3 has 15 amino acids. V lost 0 bases and J lost 1, with 10 bases in between. Germline CDR1 is LGHNA and CDR2 is YSLEER.

The rearrangement joins TRBV12-2 to TRBJ2-3; the table's D call of TRBD1 was not tested on the DNA. TRBV12-2 is described as a pseudogene. The CDR3 extends over 11 amino acids. CDR3 DNA: TGTGCAAGTCCCAACACAGATACGCAGTATTTT. This encodes CASPNTDTQYF.

This chain joins TRBV27 and TRBJ1-6; weak D call: TRBD1 (6 bases). The CDR3 totals 15 residues. Trimming shortened V by 5 bases and J by 7 bases, and 15 bases separated the two germline ends. Germline CDR1 is MNHEY and CDR2 is SMNVEV (reference sequence). The CDR3 region has the DNA TGTGCCAGCAGTGCGACAGGAGGCGGGAATTCACCCCTCCACTTT. Its translation is CASSATGGGNSPLHF.

V is TRBV5-1 and J is TRBJ2-3; D may be TRBD1 or TRBD2 (5 bases each). The CDR3 extends over 15 amino acids. Looked up from germline, CDR1 is SGHRS and CDR2 is YFSETQ. Trimming removed 4 bases at V and 2 bases at J, with 14 bases between. The CDR3 is CASSLIRDDTDTQYF. DNA of the CDR3: TGCGCCAGCAGCCTCATCCGGGACGACACAGATACGCAGTATTTT.